This T cell receptor beta chain stems from a study of Ad26.COV2.S vaccination and SARS-CoV-2 variants. On the study more broadly: Once or twice, 56 days apart, Ad26.COV2.S was delivered intramuscularly. Study results and limitations: Higher spike-specific TCR breadth was found in vaccine recipients than in placebo recipients.

Treatment here: around 19 received Ad26.COV2.S at low or high dose, single or two shots; several received placebo; per-sample allocation not given. Specimen acquisition occurred on day 63 following the initial vaccine or placebo injection. As regards this clone: Its antigen remains unknown.

The CDR3 extends over 16 amino acids. Trimming left V 2 bases short and J 4 bases short, with 14 bases between. Looked up from germline, CDR1 is KGHDR and CDR2 is SFDVKD. Clones were read by immunoSEQ multiplex PCR, and TCRdb kept only the in-frame ones, dropping some. The table records hundreds of thousands of clones, 70% to 90% of them present only once. Sample: peripheral blood, taken in a trial of Ad26.COV2.S vaccine versus placebo. The V gene is TRBV24-1, the J gene TRBJ1-5; D uncertain. This TCR was sampled from a person aged 18-65 years who received the Ad26.COV2.S COVID-19 vaccine or a placebo. CDR3: CATSDSFGRWNQPQHF. CDR3 sequence (DNA): TGTGCCACCAGTGATTCATTTGGACGGTGGAATCAGCCCCAGCATTTT.